Only a few counts were recorded for the clone carrying this TCR beta chain. As yet, its antigen is unknown. These data originate in a study of T cell repertoires in cytomegalovirus infection. As for the study in general: Both recently identified HLA-C-restricted and well-studied HLA-B-restricted CMV epitopes were used in the study.

Germline lookup yields CDR1 SGHTA and CDR2 FQGNSA. This CDR3 is 17 amino acids long. Unmatched junction bases numbered 8, after V lost 1 base and J lost 2 bases. Whole-study results and caveats: There were HLA-C-restricted CMV-specific TCR beta clonotypes dominating the ex vivo response.

TCRdb recomputed calls from the reads with MiXCR, one row per CDR3 protein. The sample has 550,000 to 700,000 distinct CDR3 sequences, about 39% seen once. The sample here was cultured PBMCs, taken from culture after CMV antigen stimulation. The chain is built from TRBV7-2 and TRBJ2-1; 7 positions match TRBD2. The clonotype was recovered from a human donor in good health (CMV status not recorded). Some clones in this sample may be carry-over from other donors' samples. This CDR3 reads CASSLVFTGRTYNEQFF. The CDR3 DNA is TGTGCCAGCAGCTTAGTTTTCACCGGGAGGACCTACAATGAGCAGTTCTTC.